This T cell receptor (beta chain) stems from a study of blood T cell repertoires in COVID-19. Whole-study context: T cells, B-cell-depleted T cells, or PBMCs provided the cDNA or gDNA that served as material.

This CDR3 contains 14 residues. V lost 1 base and J lost 5, with 10 bases in between. Germline V gene sequence: CDR1 LGHNT, CDR2 FRNRAP. Original processing notes: Reference gene primers were amplified, and this amplification served to estimate nucleated cell counts. Sequencing was performed with immunoSEQ multiplex PCR; in TCRdb, only in-frame clones are kept and a portion is missing. The V and J calls and clone size are taken from that table; D and trimming were inferred from the DNA. The sample comprises approximately 150,000 clones, 87% of which are singletons, and over 35% rests with the top ten.

This TCR was sampled from a man aged 45 to 65 who had recovered from COVID-19. This chain joins TRBV12-5 and TRBJ2-3, with D possibly matching TRBD2 (7 bases). Material: peripheral blood. DNA for the CDR3: TGTGCTAGTGGTTTGGACAGGGAGGGAGATACGCAGTATTTT. This gives the protein CASGLDREGDTQYF.